This T cell receptor (beta chain) came from a study of beta chain features in type 1 diabetes. Isolated RNA was reverse transcribed in full, so expressed TCRB transcripts were sequenced. Read counts averaged around 3.5 million for samples of naive, central memory and regulatory T cells. Libraries were prepared by immunoSEQ multiplex PCR; TCRdb keeps only in-frame clonotypes and omits some of them. Of 240,000 or so clones in the sample, 20% were seen once. Study results and limitations: The question of HLA type influencing TCRB rearrangement was one that remained unresolved here. In all four CD4+ subsets, TCRB CDR3 length was significantly, moderately reduced in type 1 diabetes. Highly expressing activated T cells could be over-counted with a cDNA template.

Sorting gave populations that all exceeded 95% purity. The table lists this clone with a few counts. As yet, its antigen is unknown. Germline CDR1 reads MGHRA; CDR2 reads YSYEKL. Deletions cut 0 bases from V and 1 base from J, with 6 bases between. This CDR3 comprises 14 residues. The clonotype was recovered from a woman aged 40 to 55 with type 1 diabetes. Material for sequencing was naive CD4+ T cells from blood. The chain employs TRBV4-1 and TRBJ1-2; D may be TRBD1 (5 bases). The CDR3 region has the DNA TGCGCCAGCAGCCAAGACAGGGATAACTATGGCTACACCTTC. It translates to CASSQDRDNYGYTF.